This is a list of T cell receptor beta chains from one sample in a study of long-term antiretroviral therapy in people with HIV. Data came from immunoSEQ multiplex PCR; TCRdb stores just in-frame clones and leaves some out. Altogether about 24,000 clones are present, 81% being singletons, with the ten largest covering about 5.6%. This material consisted of unsorted PBMCs, taken 4.4 years after starting antiretroviral therapy. The receptors come from a man aged 30 to 45 with HIV. Both conserved end residues are part of each CDR3. A D gene is named only where the DNA matches it firmly. Clone size is not always given. Where it is, it says once, few, many or a class for expanded clones.

TRBJ1-1,TRBV6-6,.,.,CASNPRDSGVNTRAFF,TGTGCCAGCAACCCACGGGACTCCGGGGTTAACACTAGGGCTTTCTTT
TRBJ2-7,TRBV19,.,.,CASSITQFNEQYF,TGTGCCAGTAGTATCACCCAGTTCAACGAGCAGTACTTC
TRBJ1-2,TRBV10-3,.,.,CAISPEPALNYGYTF,TGTGCCATCAGTCCTGAGCCGGCACTAAACTATGGCTACACCTTC
TRBJ2-1,TRBV4-2,.,.,CASSQDPWGEQFF,TGTGCCAGCAGCCAAGATCCTTGGGGTGAGCAGTTCTTC
TRBJ2-7,TRBV29-1,TRBD1,.,CSVDPSGTGGVYEQYF,TGCAGCGTTGACCCATCCGGGACAGGGGGAGTCTACGAGCAGTACTTC
TRBJ1-2,TRBV6-5,TRBD1,.,CASSYTRTGGGYGYTF,TGTGCCAGCAGTTACACCCGGACAGGGGGCGGCTATGGCTACACCTTC
TRBJ2-7,TRBV19,TRBD1,few,CASSRGQAYEQYF,TGTGCCAGTAGTAGAGGACAGGCTTACGAGCAGTACTTC
TRBJ2-7,TRBV5-6,TRBD1,.,CASSAGQGISYEQYF,TGTGCCAGCAGCGCGGGACAGGGGATTTCCTACGAGCAGTACTTC
TRBJ2-3,TRBV14,.,.,CASSQGGDTQYF,TGTGCCAGCAGCCAAGGGGGAGATACGCAGTATTTT
TRBJ1-5,TRBV6-1,.,.,CASIRSGFNQPQHF,TGTGCCAGCATAAGGTCAGGGTTCAATCAGCCCCAGCATTTT
TRBJ2-7,TRBV10-3,.,.,CAISTRQVQLPSYEQYF,TGTGCCATCAGTACCAGGCAGGTCCAGCTGCCCTCCTACGAGCAGTACTTC
TRBJ2-7,TRBV5-4,.,few,CASSLLTGSIYEQYF,TGTGCCAGCAGCTTGCTGACAGGTTCAATCTACGAGCAGTACTTC
TRBJ2-5,TRBV6-6,.,.,CASSSSPPRTQYF,TGTGCCAGCAGTTCCTCCCCTCCGCGGACCCAGTACTTC
TRBJ2-3,TRBV10-3,.,.,CAISDASDTQYF,TGTGCCATCAGTGACGCGTCAGATACGCAGTATTTT
TRBJ1-5,TRBV18,.,.,CASSATDSNQPQHF,TGTGCCAGCTCTGCGACGGATAGCAATCAGCCCCAGCATTTT
TRBJ2-7,TRBV5-1,TRBD2,large,CASSLVGGNEQYF,TGCGCCAGCAGCTTGGTGGGAGGGAACGAGCAGTACTTC
TRBJ2-7,TRBV6-5,TRBD1,.,CASTISTGSYEQYF,TGTGCCAGCACGATCTCGACAGGGTCCTACGAGCAGTACTTC
TRBJ2-4,TRBV6-1,.,.,CASMRDIDVGIQYF,TGTGCCAGCATGCGGGACATTGATGTCGGCATTCAGTACTTC
TRBJ2-7,TRBV5-1,TRBD1,.,CASSFQGASYEQYF,TGCGCCAGCAGCTTTCAGGGGGCCTCCTACGAGCAGTACTTC
TRBJ2-7,TRBV18,TRBD2,.,CASSPLSGGGSSYEQYF,TGTGCCAGCTCACCACTCTCTGGTGGCGGGAGCTCCTACGAGCAGTACTTC
TRBJ2-7,TRBV4-1,TRBD2,.,CASSQVAGDRYEQYF,TGCGCCAGCAGCCAAGTAGCGGGGGATAGGTACGAGCAGTACTTC
TRBJ2-7,TRBV9,TRBD1,.,CASSPSDRSFYEQYF,TGTGCCAGCAGCCCCTCGGACAGGTCCTTCTACGAGCAGTACTTC
TRBJ2-7,TRBV5-1,TRBD2,few,CASSLALAASYEQYF,TGCGCCAGCAGCTTGGCCCTAGCGGCCTCCTACGAGCAGTACTTC
TRBJ2-2,TRBV11-2,.,.,CASSLESLTRNTGELFF,TGTGCCAGCAGCTTAGAGTCACTAACCCGGAACACCGGGGAGCTGTTTTTT
TRBJ2-3,TRBV6-5,TRBD2,once,CASSPGIAGTDTQYF,TGTGCCAGCAGCCCAGGGATAGCGGGTACAGATACGCAGTATTTT
TRBJ2-7,TRBV11-1,TRBD1,.,CASSLGQGYYEQYF,TGTGCCAGCAGCTTGGGACAGGGGTACTACGAGCAGTACTTC
TRBJ1-5,TRBV18,TRBD1,.,CASSPSDRASNQPQHF,TGTGCCAGCTCACCATCCGACAGGGCTAGCAATCAGCCCCAGCATTTT
TRBJ2-5,TRBV28,.,.,CASSISGSGQETQYF,TGTGCCAGCAGTATTAGCGGTTCTGGCCAAGAGACCCAGTACTTC
TRBJ1-2,TRBV10-3,TRBD1,.,CAISESIRVGTGVSHLYGYTF,TGTGCCATCAGTGAGTCTATCAGGGTGGGGACAGGCGTAAGCCACCTATACGGCTACACCTTC
TRBJ2-1,TRBV27,TRBD2,.,CASSSPGTSNEQFF,TGTGCCAGCAGCTCTCCAGGGACTAGCAATGAGCAGTTCTTC
TRBJ2-7,TRBV27,.,.,CASSLRSSSYEQYF,TGTGCCAGCAGTTTACGGTCCTCCTCCTACGAGCAGTACTTC
TRBJ1-1,TRBV27,.,.,CASSLDSRNTEAFF,TGTGCCAGCAGTCTGGACAGCAGGAACACTGAAGCTTTCTTT
TRBJ2-7,TRBV15,TRBD1,.,CATSSNRGNYEQYF,TGTGCCACCAGCAGCAACAGGGGAAACTACGAGCAGTACTTC
TRBJ2-7,TRBV28,TRBD1,once,CASSPGTGSYEQYF,TGTGCCAGCAGCCCCGGGACAGGTTCCTACGAGCAGTACTTC
TRBJ1-5,TRBV28,TRBD1,.,CASSLQGPSNQPQHF,TGTGCCAGCAGTCTACAGGGGCCTAGCAATCAGCCCCAGCATTTT
TRBJ2-3,TRBV4-1,.,.,CASSHTTGHSTDTQYF,TGCGCCAGCAGCCACACAACGGGCCATAGCACAGATACGCAGTATTTT
TRBJ1-2,TRBV23-1,.,.,CASPEGTPAPTF,TGCGCCAGCCCTGAGGGGACACCGGCTCCCACCTTC
TRBJ2-5,TRBV11-3,.,once,CASSLGQETQYF,TGTGCCAGCAGCTTGGGCCAAGAGACCCAGTACTTC
TRBJ1-2,TRBV7-2,TRBD1,.,CASSSGQGNGYTF,TGTGCCAGCAGCTCGGGACAGGGGAATGGCTACACCTTC
TRBJ2-6,TRBV5-4,.,few,CASSLRAGTQAGANVLTF,TGTGCCAGCAGCTTGAGGGCCGGGACTCAGGCTGGGGCCAACGTCCTGACTTTC
TRBJ2-2,TRBV7-7,.,.,CASSLKNTGELFF,TGTGCCAGCAGCTTAAAGAACACCGGGGAGCTGTTTTTT